Given below is one T cell receptor beta chain in context. Its target antigen remains unknown. A read error may be the cause here, since a much bigger clone is one base away. Interpreted using the paper, the treatment or condition label stands for: in vitro stimulation with specific CMV peptide epitopes to enrich CMV-specific T cells. Data came from an Illumina HiSeq 1500. TCRdb took the public reads, trimmed them with fastp at Q25, ran MiXCR for clone calling and kept in-frame beta chains. Rows are unified per CDR3 protein, each entry keeping the most common DNA and genes. This sample holds about half a million distinct CDR3 sequences; approximately 46% were observed only once. The ten largest make up roughly two fifths of the sample. The CDR3 covers 13 residues, taking in both the cysteine and the phenylalanine. The kept DNA is CDR3 alone, 39 bases in frame from the first base. In the germline V gene (reference sequence), CDR1 corresponds to SEHNR and CDR2 to FQNEAQ. V was cut back by 1 base and J by 6 bases, leaving a gap of 6 bases between them.

This entry comes from a study of T cell repertoires in cytomegalovirus infection (dated by TCRdb to between 2018 and 2021). In terms of the full investigation: Alongside well-studied HLA-B-restricted epitopes, the peptide stimulations were aimed at recently identified HLA-C-restricted CMV epitopes, whose presentation resists viral immunomodulation. The HLA type of each donor mattered for the analysis, because public TCR beta signatures pointed to carriage of CMV infection along with the matching HLA type.

What the authors observed across the whole study: Cumulative frequency of public TCR beta family members discriminated carriers of CMV infection plus the relevant HLA type in this cohort and an independent approximately 370-donor cohort. In the ex vivo response, HLA-C-restricted CMV-specific TCR beta clonotypes were dominant, and in two of eight donors the single most frequent clonotype came from this HLA-C-restricted group.

The material sequenced was cultured PBMCs, taken from culture after CMV antigen stimulation. The origin of this receptor is a human donor in good health (CMV status not recorded). Some clones in this sample may be carry-over from other donors' samples. The rearranged segments are TRBV7-9 and TRBJ2-2, and perhaps TRBD2 as D gene, on 5 matching bases. The DNA sequence is TGTGCCAGCAGCTTAGGGGAGCCCGGGGAGCTGTTTTTT. The translation is CASSLGEPGELFF.